Presented here are 24 T cell receptor beta chains from one specimen sequenced in a study of neurological immune-mediated disorders. TCRdb independently ran MiXCR on the 5' RACE reads; one entry per CDR3 protein. The sample has about 66,000 distinct CDR3 sequences; about 4% are singletons. Sequenced material: PBMCs. These TCRs come from a man aged 25 to 40 with multiple sclerosis.

This clonotype was seen repeatedly, ten times or more. The chain's CDR3 is CSAKGRGRADTQYF. DNA for the CDR3: TGCAGTGCTAAGGGGAGGGGGCGAGCAGATACGCAGTATTTT. The V and J genes are TRBV20-1 and TRBJ2-3; D is perhaps TRBD1 or TRBD2 (7 bases each). This CDR3 has 14 residues. The germline V gene has CDR1 DFQATT and CDR2 SNEGSKA (reference sequence). V lost 4 bases and J lost 4, with 15 bases in between.

V is TRBV7-9 and J is TRBJ2-7; D is perhaps TRBD1 (6 bases). V dropped 0 bases and J dropped 2 bases, with 11 bases sitting between them. The V gene's germline CDR1 is SEHNR and CDR2 FQNEAQ (reference sequence). CDR3 length: 15 residues. The CDR3 nucleotides read TGTGCCAGCAGCTTAGCGCACAGGGACCCCTACGAGCAGTACTTC. This encodes CASSLAHRDPYEQYF.

With regard to this clonotype: A much larger clone differs by one base, so this may be a read error. The chain employs TRBV6-4 and TRBJ2-3, with D perhaps matching TRBD1 (5 bases). The CDR3 is 12 residues long. Between the trimmed V and J ends, which lost 3 bases and 10 bases, there was a span of 11 bases. CDR1 and CDR2 (germline): MRHNA, SNTAGT. In DNA form, the CDR3 reads TGTGCCAGCAGTGAAGGGGAAATTGCGCAGTATTTT. This translates into CASSEGEIAQYF.

This clonotype has at least ten counts. The rearrangement links TRBV6-6 to TRBJ1-2; TRBD1 might be the D (5 bases). V was clipped by 8 bases and J by 8 bases, with 21 bases between them. The CDR3 extends over 14 amino acids. Germline V gene sequence: CDR1 MNHNY, CDR2 SVGAGI (reference sequence). CDR3 in amino acids: CASHRDSFTRGYTF. CDR3 coding DNA: TGTGCCAGCCACCGGGACTCCTTTACGAGGGGCTACACCTTC.

In this sample, this clonotype turned up many times. V usage is TRBV12-3 or TRBV12-4 and J usage is TRBJ1-1; D may be TRBD1 (5 bases). V was pared by 6 bases and J by 1 base, with 15 bases between. This CDR3 has 15 amino acids. The CDR3 region has the DNA TGTGCCAGCAGCCTCTCACTCACAGGGAACACTGAAGCTTTCTTT. It encodes CASSLSLTGNTEAFF.

This clonotype was counted many times. The CDR3 region has the DNA TGTGCCAGCAGTTTCGAGCGGGGCACAGATACGCAGTATTTT. This encodes CASSFERGTDTQYF. The chain combines TRBV12-3 or TRBV12-4 with TRBJ2-3; tentative D call: TRBD2 (6 bases). This CDR3 is 14 amino acids long. V lost 3 bases to trimming and J lost 1 base, with 8 bases between them.

This clonotype was observed many times. This chain uses TRBV20-1 with TRBJ2-1; a possible D gene is TRBD2 (7 bases). CDR1 DFQATT and CDR2 SNEGSKA come from the germline V gene (reference sequence). This CDR3 contains 15 residues. Trimming removed 6 bases at V and 6 bases at J, with 21 bases between. The DNA for the CDR3 is TGCAGTGCCCCCGAGCGGGCGGGGGCTTTCAATGAGCAGTTCTTC. Its protein product is CSAPERAGAFNEQFF.

This clonotype has at least ten counts. The rearrangement uses TRBV11-2 and TRBJ2-3, with D maybe TRBD2 (6 bases). The germline V gene encodes CDR1 SGHAT and CDR2 FQNNGV. This CDR3 is built from 17 residues. V lost 1 base to trimming and J lost 0 bases, with 14 bases between them. Here the CDR3 reads CASSLGARGPSTDTQYF. The CDR3 nucleotides are TGTGCCAGCAGCTTAGGGGCGCGGGGACCGAGCACAGATACGCAGTATTTT. The full variable domain, its missing parts supplied by reference TRBV11-2 and TRBJ2-3, is EAGVAQSPRYKIIEKRQSVAFWCNPISGHATLYWYQQILGQGPKLLIQFQNNGVVDDSQLPKDRFSAERLKGVDSTLKIQPAKLEDSAVYLCASSLGARGPSTDTQYFGPGTRLTVL.

This clonotype occurred many times. The chain has TRBV3-1 and TRBJ1-2; D might be TRBD1 (5 bases). CDR1 and CDR2 from the germline V gene are LGHDT and YNNKEL (reference sequence). The CDR3 totals 14 residues. Trimming removed 3 bases from V and 4 bases from J, with 12 bases in between. CDR3 sequence: CASSHRRGGYGYTF. CDR3 nucleotides: TGTGCCAGCAGCCATAGGCGGGGCGGCTATGGCTACACCTTC.

This clonotype appeared many times. V usage is TRBV20-1 and J usage is TRBJ2-5; D unresolved. Deletions cut 4 bases from V and 1 base from J, with 13 bases between. Germline V lookup: CDR1 DFQATT, CDR2 SNEGSKA (reference sequence). This CDR3 spans 14 amino acids. In DNA form, the CDR3 reads TGCAGTGCTATAATGACTCTCCGCCAAGAGACCCAGTACTTC. Its protein product is CSAIMTLRQETQYF.

This clonotype came up many times. The gene calls are TRBV20-1 and TRBJ1-1; the D is unclear. Trimming pared 6 bases from V and 1 base from J, leaving 12 bases between. The V gene's germline CDR1 is DFQATT and CDR2 SNEGSKA (reference sequence). CDR3 length: 13 residues. The CDR3: CSALGSSNTEAFF. The CDR3 DNA reads TGCAGTGCCCTGGGGTCGTCGAACACTGAAGCTTTCTTT.

This clonotype has a single count. This sequence may be a read error, since a much larger clone differs from it by one base. The chain employs TRBV6-5 and TRBJ1-2, with unresolved D. Looked up from germline, CDR1 is MNHEY and CDR2 is SVGAGI. The V and J ends lost 8 bases and 6 bases respectively, with 13 bases between them. The CDR3 totals 12 residues. CDR3 sequence: CASAKGSHGYTF. CDR3 DNA sequence: TGTGCCAGCGCGAAGGGCTCCCATGGCTACACCTTC.

This clonotype occurred a few times. Sequence at one end of the junction differs from germline and may be a read error. The chain links TRBV30 to TRBJ1-5, with D tentatively TRBD1 (6 bases). Germline lookup yields CDR1 GTSNPN and CDR2 SVGIG (reference sequence). The CDR3 runs to 16 residues. The CDR3 loop is CAWSRGLLKTDQPQHF. CDR3 DNA sequence: TGTGCCTGGAGTCGGGGGCTCTTAAAAACAGATCAGCCCCAACATTTT. Based on the CDR3 plus reference TRBV30 and TRBJ1-5, the full variable domain is SQTIHQWPATLVQPVGSPLSLECTVEGTSNPNLYWYRQAAGRGLQLLFYSVGIGQISSEVPQNLSASRPQDRQFILSSKKLLLSDSGFYLCAWSRGLLKTDQPQHFGDGTRLSIL.

Many counts were recorded for this clonotype. In nucleotides, the CDR3 is TGTGCCAGCATACTAGCGGGGGCCTACAATGAGCAGTTCTTC. This sequence encodes CASILAGAYNEQFF. The rearrangement uses TRBV6-6 and TRBJ2-1; 11 bases line up with TRBD2. This CDR3 has 14 amino acids. The germline V gene encodes CDR1 MNHNY and CDR2 SVGAGI (reference sequence). With V trimmed by 7 bases and J by 2 bases, 1 base remained unmatched.

The sample holds many counts of this clonotype. The V gene is TRBV7-9, the J gene TRBJ2-2; D is unresolved. Germline-derived CDR1 and CDR2 are SEHNR and FQNEAQ (reference sequence). With 7 bases removed from V and 0 bases from J, the gap between germline ends came to 12 bases. The length of the CDR3 is 15 residues. The DNA for the CDR3 is TGTGCCAGCAAGCTTAGAGAGACGAACACCGGGGAGCTGTTTTTT. Protein: CASKLRETNTGELFF.

This clonotype was counted many times. The chain uses TRBV20-1 and TRBJ1-2, with D tentatively TRBD1 (5 bases). Germline V gene sequence: CDR1 DFQATT, CDR2 SNEGSKA (reference sequence). This CDR3 spans 15 amino acids. V gave up 6 bases and J gave up 2 bases, with 19 bases separating them. CDR3 in amino acids: CSATTSGAQNYGYTF. As DNA, the CDR3 is TGCAGTGCGACAACATCCGGGGCCCAGAACTATGGCTACACCTTC.

On this clonotype: A read error is possible here, since a much larger clone lies one base away. This chain links TRBV27 with TRBJ2-1; TRBD2 might be the D (5 bases). The J call could be wrong; TRBJ2-7 is a better fit for the DNA end. CDR1 and CDR2 from the germline V gene are MNHEY and SMNVEV (reference sequence). This CDR3 region has 15 residues. CDR3 sequence: CASSSLGSIMNEQYF. The CDR3 DNA reads TGTGCCAGCAGTTCCCTAGGGAGCATTATGAATGAGCAGTACTTC.

This clonotype was counted only a few times. This chain joins TRBV5-1 and TRBJ2-3; D is perhaps TRBD1 or TRBD2 (5 bases each). V lost 4 bases, J lost 0 bases, and 15 bases lay in between. The length of the CDR3 is 16 residues. Germline V gene data show CDR1 as SGHRS and CDR2 as YFSETQ. For the CDR3, the DNA is TGCGCCAGCAGCCCCGGGACCTCTTCTAGCACAGATACGCAGTATTTT. Its protein is CASSPGTSSSTDTQYF.

This clonotype was seen many times. This sequence joins TRBV5-1 and TRBJ2-2; 13 bases line up with TRBD2. Germline V lookup: CDR1 SGHRS, CDR2 YFSETQ. This CDR3 has 15 residues. The junction had 3 bases not matched to a gene; V was cut back by 4 bases and J by 6 bases. The CDR3 region has the DNA TGCGCCAGCAGCCACGGACTAGCGGGGGCCGGGGAGCTGTTTTTT. It encodes CASSHGLAGAGELFF. Full variable domain (rest looked up from reference TRBV5-1 and TRBJ2-2): KAGVTQTPRYLIKTRGQQVTLSCSPISGHRSVSWYQQTPGQGLQFLFEYFSETQRNKGNFPGRFSGRQFSNSRSEMNVSTLELGDSALYLCASSHGLAGAGELFFGEGSRLTVL.

This clonotype was observed at least ten times. This sequence joins TRBV9 and TRBJ2-2; 7 bases match TRBD1. Germline V gene data show CDR1 as SGDLS and CDR2 as YYNGEE. The CDR3 is 16 amino acids. V shed 5 bases and J 1 base; nucleotides not matched to a gene: 8. CDR3 coding DNA: TGTGCCAGCAGGGGGACAGTCCGGGGGAACACCGGGGAGCTGTTTTTT. Protein: CASRGTVRGNTGELFF.

This clonotype showed up just a few times. The chain carries TRBV6-5 and TRBJ2-3, with D perhaps matching TRBD2 (6 bases). The CDR3 runs to 16 residues. The V gene lost 4 bases and the J gene lost 3 bases, with 17 bases spanning the gap. Germline V gives CDR1 MNHEY, CDR2 SVGAGI. CDR3 DNA: TGTGCCAGCAGTTCACGGGTCCAGGGAGGAACAGATACGCAGTATTTT. This translates into CASSSRVQGGTDTQYF.

This clonotype was detected ten times or more. The V gene is TRBV6-2 or TRBV6-3, the J gene TRBJ1-1, with D maybe TRBD1 (6 bases). Germline V gene lookup returns CDR1 MNHEY and CDR2 SVGEGT. The CDR3 loop spans 12 amino acids. V lost 6 bases and J lost 4, with 9 bases in between. CDR3 region: CASRIQGTEAFF. CDR3 nucleotides: TGTGCCAGCAGGATACAGGGCACTGAAGCTTTCTTT.

This clonotype was detected many times. The V and J genes are TRBV20-1 and TRBJ2-5, with D perhaps TRBD2 (6 bases). V gave up 0 bases and J gave up 5 bases, with 16 bases separating them. CDR1 is DFQATT and CDR2 is SNEGSKA in the germline V gene (reference sequence). The CDR3 sequence is 15 residues long. CDR3 residues: CSARDRVTSMETQYF. For the CDR3, the DNA is TGCAGTGCTAGAGATCGAGTGACTAGTATGGAGACCCAGTACTTC.

This clonotype was detected many times. This chain links TRBV10-3 with TRBJ1-2, with TRBD1 identical over 9 bases. Trimming removed 7 bases from V and 8 bases from J; junction bases left unmatched: 8. This CDR3 region has 13 residues. Germline assignment: CDR1 ENHRY and CDR2 SYGVKD. CDR3 residues: CAITSGTGNGYTF. The CDR3 DNA is TGTGCCATCACCTCCGGGACAGGGAACGGCTACACCTTC.